This note documents a single T cell receptor beta chain sequence. What it binds is not known. This entry is derived from a study of shared clonotypes between healthy human individuals. Regarding the study as a whole: Against clonotypes common to all four donors, non-shared ones had lower generation probabilities. It was anticipated that sequencing depth would influence how many clonotypes donors shared.

The authors ran the assay at deep level. Using immunoSEQ multiplex PCR, the repertoire was profiled, and TCRdb retains in-frame clones only, with some absent. Seen here are approximately 530,000 clones, 90% to 96% observed once, and the top ten hold less than 0.06%. The sequenced sample was naive CD4+ T cells sorted from blood. Subset indicated: CD45RA+ positively selected. The TCR was taken from a woman younger than 45 in good health.

The CDR3 coding sequence is TGTGCCAGCAGCCGACGTCTCCTAAGAGATAATTCACCCCTCCACTTT. As protein: CASSRRLLRDNSPLHF. The V call is TRBV7-2, the J call TRBJ1-6, with D hard to call. Looked up from germline, CDR1 is SGHTA and CDR2 is FQGNSA. V lost 5 bases, J lost 5 bases, and 16 bases lay in between. The CDR3 has 16 residues. The variable domain in full, with the rest retrieved from reference TRBV7-2 and TRBJ1-6, is GAGVSQSPSNKVTEKGKDVELRCDPISGHTALYWYRQSLGQGLEFLIYFQGNSAPDKSGLPSDRFSAERTGGSVSTLTIQRTQQEDSAVYLCASSRRLLRDNSPLHFGNGTRLTVT.